These 12 T cell receptor beta chains were sequenced from one sample in a study of T cells expressing NK-cell markers. TCRdb reworked the 5' RACE reads into one entry per CDR3 protein, no DNA. The sample totals about 550,000 distinct CDR3 sequences. Sequencing was done on a sample of blood T cells: a sorted CD56 or NKG2C T cell subset, CD4+ or CD8+ T cells, or bulk PBMC T cells (not recorded which). These receptors came from a young man in good health.

This chain connects TRBV4-2 to TRBJ2-6; TCRdb proposes TRBD2, but this gene call is untestable without DNA. In germline, CDR1 is LGHNA, CDR2 YNFKEQ. This CDR3 comprises 18 residues. The CDR3 reads CASSPGRASVSGANVLTF.

The V and J genes are TRBV30 and TRBJ2-1. This CDR3 is built from 12 residues. Germline V gene data show CDR1 as GTSNPN and CDR2 as SVGIG (reference sequence). CDR3 sequence reads: CAWSVYGGEQFF.

This chain links TRBV5-1 with TRBJ2-1; TCRdb picks TRBD2, but there is no DNA to check that call. CDR3 length equals 16 residues. Germline values: CDR1 SGHRS, CDR2 YFSETQ. Here the CDR3 reads CASSLGGRAHMGEQFF.

The rearrangement links TRBV4-3 to TRBJ1-2. CDR1 is LGHNA, CDR2 YSLEER, per germline. The CDR3 spans 15 residues. The CDR3 sequence is CASSQEGLVEGGYTF.

The rearrangement links TRBV20-1 to TRBJ2-1; without DNA, the TCRdb call of TRBD2 cannot be checked. Germline-derived CDR1 and CDR2 are DFQATT and SNEGSKA (reference sequence). The CDR3 totals 15 residues. The CDR3 loop reads CSARDPSGSLNEQFF.

J is TRBJ2-3 and V is TRBV29-1. Germline CDR1 and CDR2: SQVTM and ANQGSEA. This CDR3 has 13 residues. This CDR3 is CSAILASTDTQYF.

The J gene is TRBJ2-1, the V gene TRBV5-1; lacking DNA, the TRBD1 call made by TCRdb goes unchecked. The germline gives CDR1 SGHRS, CDR2 YFSETQ. The CDR3 is 18 residues long. CDR3: CASSLDARGGEGYNEQFF. The full variable domain, completed using reference TRBV5-1 and TRBJ2-1, is KAGVTQTPRYLIKTRGQQVTLSCSPISGHRSVSWYQQTPGQGLQFLFEYFSETQRNKGNFPGRFSGRQFSNSRSEMNVSTLELGDSALYLCASSLDARGGEGYNEQFFGPGTRLTVL.

The chain uses TRBV10-3 and TRBJ2-2; TCRdb proposes TRBD2, but this gene call is untestable without DNA. CDR3 length equals 13 residues. CDR1 ENHRY and CDR2 SYGVKD come from the germline V gene. The CDR3 reads CAIRGGDTGELFF.

The genes are TRBV2 and TRBJ2-7. The CDR3 contains 12 residues. CDR1 and CDR2 from the germline V gene are SNHLY and FYNNEI. The CDR3 here is CASSVRTGEQYF.

This chain connects TRBV6-4 to TRBJ2-1; with no DNA, the TCRdb D assignment of TRBD1 cannot be verified. This CDR3 has 13 amino acids. Germline lookup yields CDR1 MRHNA and CDR2 SNTAGT. The chain's CDR3 is CASSEGRDDEQFF.

The CDR3 sequence: CSSAGTAGTDTQYF. The chain joins TRBV29-1 to TRBJ2-3; the TCRdb D gene call, TRBD1, has no DNA to confirm it. CDR1 is SQVTM and CDR2 is ANQGSEA in the germline V gene. This CDR3 contains 14 residues.

The V and J genes are TRBV7-2 and TRBJ2-2; the TCRdb call, TRBD2, lacks DNA for checking. Looked up from germline, CDR1 is SGHTA and CDR2 is FQGNSA. The CDR3 spans 15 residues. CDR3 loop: CASSKSGSTAGELFF.